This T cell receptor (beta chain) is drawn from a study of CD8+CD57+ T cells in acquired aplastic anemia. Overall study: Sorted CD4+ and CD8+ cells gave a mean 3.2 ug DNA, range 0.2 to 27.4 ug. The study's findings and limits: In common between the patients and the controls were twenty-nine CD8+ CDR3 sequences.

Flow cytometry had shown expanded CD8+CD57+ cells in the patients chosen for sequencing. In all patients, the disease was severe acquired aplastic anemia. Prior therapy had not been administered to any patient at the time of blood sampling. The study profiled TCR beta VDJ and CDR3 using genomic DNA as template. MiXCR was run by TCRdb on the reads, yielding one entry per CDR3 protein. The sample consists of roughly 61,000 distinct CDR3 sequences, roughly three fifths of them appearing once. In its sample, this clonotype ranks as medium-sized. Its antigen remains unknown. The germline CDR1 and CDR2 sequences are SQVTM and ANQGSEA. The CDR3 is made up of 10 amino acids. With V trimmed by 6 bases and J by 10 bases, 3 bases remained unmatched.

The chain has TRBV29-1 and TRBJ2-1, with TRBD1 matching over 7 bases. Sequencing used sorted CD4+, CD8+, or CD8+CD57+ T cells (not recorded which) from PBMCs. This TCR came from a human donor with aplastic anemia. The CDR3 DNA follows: TGCAGCGTCCTGGACAGGGAGCAGTTCTTC. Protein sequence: CSVLDREQFF.